A selection of T cell receptor beta chains follows, all from one sample in a study of regulatory T cells in long-lasting Graves disease. A single record per CDR3 protein comes from TCRdb applying MiXCR to the multiplex PCR reads. The top ten hold roughly 20% of the sample, which has 350,000 to 400,000 distinct CDR3 sequences, less than 20% seen once. This material consisted of peripheral blood mononuclear cells (PBMCs), taken at new diagnosis, from a patient treated with antithyroid drugs. Receptors were obtained from a female donor with Graves disease. Both conserved end residues are part of each CDR3.

j_gene | v_gene | CDR3aa
TRBJ2-5 | TRBV6-1 | CASRIGTSGRETQYF
TRBJ2-1 | TRBV27 | CASSTENRGDNEQFF
TRBJ1-1 | TRBV4-1 | CASSQDRAGKTEAFF
TRBJ1-2 | TRBV12-3/TRBV12-4 | CASSLGPPGYTF
TRBJ1-1 | TRBV18 | CASSPDRTNTEAFF
TRBJ2-2 | TRBV11-2 | CASSLDRGRVGELFF
TRBJ2-7 | TRBV11-2 | CASSLVKGRGEQYF
TRBJ2-7 | TRBV12-5 | CASGLVRWRARNYEQYF
TRBJ1-6 | TRBV12-3/TRBV12-4 | CASSPFGTQYNSPLHF
TRBJ2-7 | TRBV6-1 | CASSEAQPYEQYF
TRBJ2-1 | TRBV27 | CASSFNNEQFF
TRBJ1-1 | TRBV11-2 | CASSLRASAIEAFF
TRBJ1-2 | TRBV6-1 | CATFRDSQTLNGYTF
TRBJ2-5 | TRBV28 | CASSLRASGGKTQYF
TRBJ1-2 | TRBV7-9 | CASSFGANGYTF
TRBJ1-1 | TRBV10-2 | CASRIGGNTEAFF
TRBJ1-5 | TRBV28 | CASSFFAFRRDRGDQPQHF
TRBJ1-1 | TRBV19 | CASSIRRPEAFF
TRBJ2-3 | TRBV27 | CASSSGRQGAFDTQYF
TRBJ2-1 | TRBV4-1 | CASSQGPQGTGDEQFF
TRBJ2-5 | TRBV12-3/TRBV12-4 | CASDGGEGLTETQYF
TRBJ2-5 | TRBV7-2 | CASSSLEGSQYF
TRBJ1-3 | TRBV20-1 | CSASQTSGNTIYF
TRBJ2-3 | TRBV10-3 | CAAKEDRGWTDTQYF
TRBJ2-6 | TRBV29-1 | CSVEVVGTLKSSGANVLTF
TRBJ1-2 | TRBV28 | CASSLLARGFRDGYTF
TRBJ2-5 | TRBV5-5 | CASSATGVETQYF
TRBJ2-2 | TRBV11-2 | CASTTRDTNTGELFF
TRBJ2-4 | TRBV11-2 | CASSPTPGQPPYF
TRBJ2-7 | TRBV5-8 | CASSRTGGLPYEQYF
TRBJ2-7 | TRBV24-1 | CATSDSLPSGISEQYF
TRBJ1-1 | TRBV27 | CASSLTGGRNTEAFF
TRBJ2-1 | TRBV20-1 | CSAGPMGLAGLNEQFF
TRBJ2-7 | TRBV7-2 | CASSPGQGGGYEQYF
TRBJ1-2 | TRBV7-8 | CASSLEWFGRGLGYTF
TRBJ2-7 | TRBV7-9 | CASSPRGISYEQYF
TRBJ2-5 | TRBV24-1 | CATSDLVSFGTGQETQYF
TRBJ2-3 | TRBV18 | CASSPSRTDTQYF